This is a list of T cell receptor beta chains from one sample in a study of T cells in Graves' hyperthyroidism and ophthalmopathy. Each CDR3 protein is one row after TCRdb ran MiXCR on the multiplex PCR reads. This sample has almost 500,000 distinct CDR3 sequences, with around a fifth found just once. Material for sequencing was blood. These receptors were obtained from a woman aged 70 to 79 with Graves' ophthalmopathy. Each CDR3 is given with its conserved first and last residue. Fields, in order: V gene, D gene, J gene, clone size, CDR3 protein, CDR3 DNA. The D gene is left open where the match is weak. Rows give clone size only sometimes, using once, few, many, or a class for an expanded clone.

v_call: TRBV7-2; d_call: TRBD1; j_call: TRBJ1-2; clone_size: few; cdr3_aa: CASSLGTGGNGYTF; cdr3_nt: TGTGCCAGCAGCTTAGGAACAGGGGGCAATGGCTACACCTTC
v_call: TRBV15; d_call: .; j_call: TRBJ1-3; clone_size: few; cdr3_aa: CATSKASAGNTIYF; cdr3_nt: TGTGCCACCAGCAAAGCCAGTGCTGGAAACACCATATATTTT
v_call: TRBV20-1; d_call: TRBD2; j_call: TRBJ2-1; clone_size: .; cdr3_aa: CSATSASGFTYNEQFF; cdr3_nt: TGCAGTGCTACCTCGGCTAGCGGGTTCACCTACAATGAGCAGTTCTTC
v_call: TRBV6-1; d_call: .; j_call: TRBJ2-1; clone_size: few; cdr3_aa: CASSELFRTYNEQFF; cdr3_nt: TGTGCCAGCAGTGAATTGTTTCGGACCTACAATGAGCAGTTCTTC
v_call: TRBV5-1; d_call: .; j_call: TRBJ1-4; clone_size: .; cdr3_aa: CASSLWTNEKLFF; cdr3_nt: TGCGCCAGCAGCTTGTGGACTAATGAAAAACTGTTTTTT
v_call: TRBV27; d_call: .; j_call: TRBJ2-1; clone_size: .; cdr3_aa: CASSQGNSRRQFF; cdr3_nt: TGTGCCAGCAGCCAAGGAAACTCTCGTAGGCAGTTCTTC
v_call: TRBV7-9; d_call: TRBD2; j_call: TRBJ2-1; clone_size: .; cdr3_aa: CASSPSGRAREQFF; cdr3_nt: TGTGCCAGCAGCCCTAGCGGGAGGGCCAGGGAGCAGTTCTTC
v_call: TRBV14; d_call: .; j_call: TRBJ2-3; clone_size: few; cdr3_aa: CASSQVPPGIGTDTQYF; cdr3_nt: TGTGCCAGCAGCCAAGTCCCCCCGGGGATCGGCACAGATACGCAGTATTTT
v_call: TRBV20-1; d_call: TRBD2; j_call: TRBJ2-7; clone_size: few; cdr3_aa: CSARIPTSGLEQYF; cdr3_nt: TGCAGTGCAAGGATTCCGACTAGCGGGCTCGAGCAGTACTTC
v_call: TRBV6-5; d_call: .; j_call: TRBJ1-6; clone_size: few; cdr3_aa: CASSYQGLGGSPLHF; cdr3_nt: TGTGCCAGCAGTTACCAGGGGCTGGGGGGTTCACCCCTCCACTTT
v_call: TRBV24-1; d_call: .; j_call: TRBJ2-2; clone_size: many; cdr3_aa: CATNLGLTGELFF; cdr3_nt: TGTGCCACCAACCTAGGTCTGACCGGGGAGCTGTTTTTT
v_call: TRBV25-1; d_call: .; j_call: TRBJ1-1; clone_size: few; cdr3_aa: CASSLGPPSTEAFF; cdr3_nt: TGTGCCAGCAGTCTAGGACCCCCCAGTACTGAAGCTTTCTTT
v_call: TRBV28; d_call: .; j_call: TRBJ2-3; clone_size: many; cdr3_aa: CATKWGVDTDTQYF; cdr3_nt: TGTGCCACCAAATGGGGGGTTGACACAGATACGCAGTATTTT
v_call: TRBV30; d_call: TRBD1; j_call: TRBJ1-2; clone_size: .; cdr3_aa: CAWSADRDYGYTF; cdr3_nt: TGTGCCTGGAGTGCAGACAGGGACTATGGCTACACCTTC
v_call: TRBV11-2; d_call: TRBD2; j_call: TRBJ2-2; clone_size: .; cdr3_aa: CASRTAGGHTGELFF; cdr3_nt: TGTGCCAGCAGAACAGCGGGGGGCCACACCGGGGAGCTGTTTTTT
v_call: TRBV6-1; d_call: .; j_call: TRBJ2-1; clone_size: .; cdr3_aa: CASSATGNYNEQFF; cdr3_nt: TGTGCCAGCAGCGCCACTGGAAACTACAATGAGCAGTTCTTC